This is a list of T cell receptor beta chains from one sample in a study of T cells in Graves' hyperthyroidism and ophthalmopathy. A single record per CDR3 protein comes from TCRdb applying MiXCR to the multiplex PCR reads. The table shows 530,000 or so distinct CDR3 sequences, with roughly 24% occurring only once. Specimen: blood. Every receptor here comes from a woman under 40 with Graves' ophthalmopathy. Each CDR3 is given with its conserved first and last residue. The D gene is left open where the match is weak. Clone size appears in some rows only: once, few, many, or a class for an expanded clone.

d_call: NA; j_call: TRBJ2-7; clone_size: NA; v_call: TRBV20-1; cdr3_aa: CSARDTPLAPYEQYF; cdr3_nt: TGCAGTGCTAGAGACACCCCACTAGCCCCCTACGAGCAGTACTTC
d_call: TRBD2; j_call: TRBJ2-4; clone_size: few; v_call: TRBV6-5; cdr3_aa: CASSSGTSKLDIQYF; cdr3_nt: TGTGCCAGCAGTTCCGGGACTAGCAAATTGGACATTCAGTACTTC
d_call: NA; j_call: TRBJ2-6; clone_size: few; v_call: TRBV3-1; cdr3_aa: CASSQVSQVYHSGANVLTF; cdr3_nt: TGTGCCAGCAGCCAAGTGTCTCAGGTCTATCACTCTGGGGCCAACGTCCTGACTTTC
d_call: NA; j_call: TRBJ1-2; clone_size: NA; v_call: TRBV2; cdr3_aa: CADAPEGGLDYGYTF; cdr3_nt: TGTGCCGACGCTCCGGAGGGAGGTCTGGACTATGGCTACACCTTC
d_call: TRBD1; j_call: TRBJ2-2; clone_size: NA; v_call: TRBV28; cdr3_aa: CASTRGDRANGELFF; cdr3_nt: TGTGCCAGCACCCGGGGGGACAGGGCTAACGGGGAGCTGTTTTTT
d_call: NA; j_call: TRBJ2-2; clone_size: many; v_call: TRBV28; cdr3_aa: CASNLHNTGELFF; cdr3_nt: TGTGCCAGCAATTTACACAACACCGGGGAGCTGTTTTTT
d_call: TRBD1; j_call: TRBJ2-7; clone_size: many; v_call: TRBV20-1; cdr3_aa: CSSGQGDEQYF; cdr3_nt: TGCAGTTCAGGACAGGGAGACGAGCAGTACTTC
d_call: TRBD2; j_call: TRBJ2-5; clone_size: many; v_call: TRBV20-1; cdr3_aa: CSAKAGGLGETQYF; cdr3_nt: TGCAGTGCGAAAGCGGGGGGGCTAGGGGAGACCCAGTACTTC
d_call: NA; j_call: TRBJ2-2; clone_size: NA; v_call: TRBV18; cdr3_aa: CASSGTTNTGEPCF; cdr3_nt: TGTGCCAGCTCAGGGACAACGAACACCGGGGAGCCGTGTTTT
d_call: NA; j_call: TRBJ1-2; clone_size: NA; v_call: TRBV12-5; cdr3_aa: CASGFQGNYGYTF; cdr3_nt: TGTGCTAGTGGTTTTCAGGGGAACTATGGCTACACCTTC
d_call: TRBD1; j_call: TRBJ1-1; clone_size: many; v_call: TRBV12-3/TRBV12-4; cdr3_aa: CASSPGQGGMNTEAFF; cdr3_nt: TGTGCCAGCAGTCCGGGGCAGGGGGGGATGAACACTGAAGCTTTCTTT
d_call: NA; j_call: TRBJ1-1; clone_size: few; v_call: TRBV30; cdr3_aa: CAWSEAYEAFF; cdr3_nt: TGTGCCTGGAGTGAGGCTTATGAAGCTTTCTTT
d_call: NA; j_call: TRBJ1-2; clone_size: many; v_call: TRBV28; cdr3_aa: CASSRWVDALGEGYTF; cdr3_nt: TGTGCCAGCAGCCGGTGGGTCGACGCGCTAGGAGAAGGCTACACCTTC
d_call: TRBD1; j_call: TRBJ1-2; clone_size: many; v_call: TRBV10-3; cdr3_aa: CAISDRGQHYGYTF; cdr3_nt: TGTGCCATCAGTGACAGGGGGCAACACTATGGCTACACCTTC
d_call: NA; j_call: TRBJ2-5; clone_size: many; v_call: TRBV4-2; cdr3_aa: CASSPGTGPMETQYF; cdr3_nt: TGTGCCAGCAGTCCCGGGACGGGGCCGATGGAGACCCAGTACTTC
d_call: NA; j_call: TRBJ2-7; clone_size: many; v_call: TRBV5-1; cdr3_aa: CASSLGSGTRYEQYF; cdr3_nt: TGCGCCAGCAGCTTGGGTAGCGGCACGCGATACGAGCAGTACTTC
d_call: TRBD1; j_call: TRBJ1-1; clone_size: few; v_call: TRBV2; cdr3_aa: CASRLFTGGITEAFF; cdr3_nt: TGTGCCAGCAGGTTATTCACAGGGGGTATCACTGAAGCTTTCTTT
d_call: NA; j_call: TRBJ2-4; clone_size: NA; v_call: TRBV20-1; cdr3_aa: CSASAGTYGIQYF; cdr3_nt: TGCAGTGCTAGTGCAGGGACCTACGGCATTCAGTACTTC
d_call: TRBD1; j_call: TRBJ2-7; clone_size: few; v_call: TRBV2; cdr3_aa: CASRRDSGLYEQYF; cdr3_nt: TGTGCCAGCAGGAGGGACAGCGGCCTCTACGAGCAGTACTTC
d_call: NA; j_call: TRBJ2-7; clone_size: many; v_call: TRBV11-2; cdr3_aa: CASSLDRGFSYEQYF; cdr3_nt: TGTGCCAGCAGCTTAGATCGTGGCTTTTCCTACGAGCAGTACTTC
d_call: NA; j_call: TRBJ2-4; clone_size: many; v_call: TRBV15; cdr3_aa: CATSRDGYSAKNIKYF; cdr3_nt: TGTGCCACCAGCAGAGATGGCTACAGCGCCAAAAACATTAAGTACTTC
d_call: NA; j_call: TRBJ1-1; clone_size: many; v_call: TRBV6-1; cdr3_aa: CASRRDLGTEAFF; cdr3_nt: TGTGCCAGCAGACGGGACCTCGGGACTGAAGCTTTCTTT
d_call: NA; j_call: TRBJ2-3; clone_size: NA; v_call: TRBV4-1; cdr3_aa: CASSQSMVSDTQYF; cdr3_nt: TGCGCCAGCAGCCAATCAATGGTATCGGATACGCAGTATTTT
d_call: NA; j_call: TRBJ2-5; clone_size: many; v_call: TRBV7-8; cdr3_aa: CASSLGVMQETQYF; cdr3_nt: TGTGCCAGCAGCTTAGGGGTGATGCAAGAGACCCAGTACTTC